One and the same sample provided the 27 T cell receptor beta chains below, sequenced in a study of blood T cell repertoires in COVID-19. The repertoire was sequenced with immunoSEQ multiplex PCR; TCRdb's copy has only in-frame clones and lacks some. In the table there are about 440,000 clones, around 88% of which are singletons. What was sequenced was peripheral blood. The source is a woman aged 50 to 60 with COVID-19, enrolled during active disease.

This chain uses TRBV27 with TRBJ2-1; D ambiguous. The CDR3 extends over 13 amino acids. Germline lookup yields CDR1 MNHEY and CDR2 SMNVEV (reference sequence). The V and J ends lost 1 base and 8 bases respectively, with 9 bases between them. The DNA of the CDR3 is TGTGCCAGCAGTTTATGGAGTTCGGATGAGCAGTTCTTC. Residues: CASSLWSSDEQFF.

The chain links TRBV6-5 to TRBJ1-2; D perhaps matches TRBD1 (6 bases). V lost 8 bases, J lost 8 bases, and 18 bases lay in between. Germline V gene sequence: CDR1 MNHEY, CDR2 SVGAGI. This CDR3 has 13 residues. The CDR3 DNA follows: TGTGCCAGCTTAGTTCCGGGGGGCGTCGGCTACACCTTC. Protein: CASLVPGGVGYTF.

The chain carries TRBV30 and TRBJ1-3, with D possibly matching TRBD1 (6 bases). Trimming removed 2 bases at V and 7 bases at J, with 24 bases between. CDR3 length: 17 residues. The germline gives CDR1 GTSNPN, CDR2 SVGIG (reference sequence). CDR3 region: CAWSSTGTGRGWNTIYF. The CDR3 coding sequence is TGTGCCTGGAGTTCGACGGGAACAGGGAGAGGATGGAACACCATATATTTT.

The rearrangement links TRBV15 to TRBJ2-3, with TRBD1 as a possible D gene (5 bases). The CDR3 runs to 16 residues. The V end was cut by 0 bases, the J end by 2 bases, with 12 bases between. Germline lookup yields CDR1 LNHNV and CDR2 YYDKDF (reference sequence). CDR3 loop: CATSREGRADTDTQYF. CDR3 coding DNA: TGTGCCACCAGCAGAGAGGGCAGGGCCGACACAGATACGCAGTATTTT.

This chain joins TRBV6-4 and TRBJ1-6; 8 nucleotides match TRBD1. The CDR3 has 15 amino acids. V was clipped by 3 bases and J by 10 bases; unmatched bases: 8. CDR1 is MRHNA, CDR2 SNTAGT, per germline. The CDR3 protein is CASSEQGAGESPLHF. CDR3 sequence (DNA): TGTGCCAGCAGTGAGCAGGGGGCGGGAGAGTCACCCCTCCACTTT.

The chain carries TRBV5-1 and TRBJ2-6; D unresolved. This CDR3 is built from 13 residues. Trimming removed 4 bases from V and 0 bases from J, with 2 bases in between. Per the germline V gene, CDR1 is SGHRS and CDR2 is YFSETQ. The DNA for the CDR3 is TGCGCCAGCAGCCTCTCTGGGGCCAACGTCCTGACTTTC. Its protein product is CASSLSGANVLTF.

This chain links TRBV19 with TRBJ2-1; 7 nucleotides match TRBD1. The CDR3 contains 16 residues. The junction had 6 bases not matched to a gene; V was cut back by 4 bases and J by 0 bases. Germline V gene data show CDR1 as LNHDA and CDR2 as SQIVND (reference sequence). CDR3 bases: TGTGCCAGTAGTAAACCACAGGGGAGCTCCTACAATGAGCAGTTCTTC. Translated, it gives CASSKPQGSSYNEQFF.

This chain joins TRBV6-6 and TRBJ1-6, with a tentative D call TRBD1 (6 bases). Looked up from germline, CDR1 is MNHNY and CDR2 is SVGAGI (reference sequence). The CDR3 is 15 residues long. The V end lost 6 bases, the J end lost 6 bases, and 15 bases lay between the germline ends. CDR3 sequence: CASSFWTEANSPLHF. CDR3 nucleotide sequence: TGTGCCAGCAGCTTTTGGACAGAAGCTAATTCACCCCTCCACTTT.

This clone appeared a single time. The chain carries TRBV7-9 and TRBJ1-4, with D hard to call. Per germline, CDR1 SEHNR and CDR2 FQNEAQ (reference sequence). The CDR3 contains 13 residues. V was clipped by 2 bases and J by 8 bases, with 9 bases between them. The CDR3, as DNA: TGTGCCAGCAGCTTAAGAGTCCTGGAAAAACTGTTTTTT. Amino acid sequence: CASSLRVLEKLFF.

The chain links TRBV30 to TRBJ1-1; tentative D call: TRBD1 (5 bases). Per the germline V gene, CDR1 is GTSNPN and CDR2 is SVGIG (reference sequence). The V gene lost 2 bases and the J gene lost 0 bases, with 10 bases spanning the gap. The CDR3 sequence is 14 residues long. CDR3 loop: CAWSLGGVNTEAFF. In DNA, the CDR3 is TGTGCCTGGAGTCTTGGGGGGGTGAACACTGAAGCTTTCTTT.

The CDR3 loop reads CASRVNRQRMNTEAFF. CDR3 in DNA: TGTGCCAGCAGGGTCAACAGGCAGAGGATGAACACTGAAGCTTTCTTT. The chain couples TRBV2 to TRBJ1-1; TRBD1 might be the D (5 bases). Germline-derived CDR1 and CDR2 are SNHLY and FYNNEI. The CDR3 runs 16 residues. Trimming took off 6 bases at V and 0 bases at J, with 17 bases between the two ends.

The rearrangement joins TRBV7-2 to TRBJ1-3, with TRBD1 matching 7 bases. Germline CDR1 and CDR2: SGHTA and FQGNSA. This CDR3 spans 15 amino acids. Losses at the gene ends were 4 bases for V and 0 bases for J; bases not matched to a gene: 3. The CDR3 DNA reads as TGTGCCAGCAGCTACGGACAGGTCTCTGGAAACACCATATATTTT. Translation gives CASSYGQVSGNTIYF.

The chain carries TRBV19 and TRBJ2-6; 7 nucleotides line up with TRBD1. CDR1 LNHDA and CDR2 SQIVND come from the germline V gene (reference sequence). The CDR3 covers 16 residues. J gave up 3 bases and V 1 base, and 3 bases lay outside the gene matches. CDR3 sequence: CASSIARGLGANVLTF. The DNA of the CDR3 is TGTGCCAGTAGTATAGCTAGGGGGCTTGGGGCCAACGTCCTGACTTTC.

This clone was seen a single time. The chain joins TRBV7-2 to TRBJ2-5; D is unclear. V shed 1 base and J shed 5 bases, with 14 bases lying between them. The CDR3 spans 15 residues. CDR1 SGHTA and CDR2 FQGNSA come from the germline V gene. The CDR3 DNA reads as TGTGCCAGCAGCTTAGGCCGGCAGCCCAGGGAGACCCAGTACTTC. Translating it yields CASSLGRQPRETQYF. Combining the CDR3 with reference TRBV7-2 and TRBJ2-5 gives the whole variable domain GAGVSQSPSNKVTEKGKDVELRCDPISGHTALYWYRQSLGQGLEFLIYFQGNSAPDKSGLPSDRFSAERTGGSVSTLTIQRTQQEDSAVYLCASSLGRQPRETQYFGPGTRLLVL.

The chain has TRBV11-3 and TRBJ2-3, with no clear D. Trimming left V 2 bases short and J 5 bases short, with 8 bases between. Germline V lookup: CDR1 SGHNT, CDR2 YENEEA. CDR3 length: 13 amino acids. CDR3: CASSLLVGDTQYF. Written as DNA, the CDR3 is TGTGCCAGCAGCTTACTAGTGGGAGATACGCAGTATTTT.

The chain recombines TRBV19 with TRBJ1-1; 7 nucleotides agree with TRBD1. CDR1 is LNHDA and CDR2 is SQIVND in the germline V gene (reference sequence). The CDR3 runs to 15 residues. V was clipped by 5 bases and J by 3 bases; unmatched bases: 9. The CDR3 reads CASSVQDRVDTEAFF. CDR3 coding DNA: TGTGCCAGTAGTGTGCAAGACAGGGTTGACACTGAAGCTTTCTTT.

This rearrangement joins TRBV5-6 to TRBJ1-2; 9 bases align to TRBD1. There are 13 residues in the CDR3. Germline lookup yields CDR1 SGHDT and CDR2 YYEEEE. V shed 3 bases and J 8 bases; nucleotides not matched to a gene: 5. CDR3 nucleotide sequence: TGTGCCAGCAGCTCGGGACAGGGACGCGGCTACACCTTC. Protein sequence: CASSSGQGRGYTF.

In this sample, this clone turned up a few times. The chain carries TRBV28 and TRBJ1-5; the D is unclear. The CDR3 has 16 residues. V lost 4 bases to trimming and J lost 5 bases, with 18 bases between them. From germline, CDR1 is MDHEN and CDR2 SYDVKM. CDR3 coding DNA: TGTGCCAGCAGTTGGGAAAGAGGGATAGCATATCAGCCCCAGCATTTT. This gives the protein CASSWERGIAYQPQHF. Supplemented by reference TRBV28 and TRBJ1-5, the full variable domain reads DVKVTQSSRYLVKRTGEKVFLECVQDMDHENMFWYRQDPGLGLRLIYFSYDVKMKEKGDIPEGYSVSREKKERFSLILESASTNQTSMYLCASSWERGIAYQPQHFGDGTRLSIL.

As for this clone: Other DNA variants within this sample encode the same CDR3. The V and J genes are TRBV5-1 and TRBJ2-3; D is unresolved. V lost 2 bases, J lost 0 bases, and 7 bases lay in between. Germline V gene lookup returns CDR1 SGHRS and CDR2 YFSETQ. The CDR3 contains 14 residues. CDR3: CASSLLASTDTQYF. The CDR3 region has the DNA TGCGCCAGCAGCTTATTAGCTAGCACAGATACGCAGTATTTT. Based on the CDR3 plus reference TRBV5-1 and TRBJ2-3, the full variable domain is KAGVTQTPRYLIKTRGQQVTLSCSPISGHRSVSWYQQTPGQGLQFLFEYFSETQRNKGNFPGRFSGRQFSNSRSEMNVSTLELGDSALYLCASSLLASTDTQYFGPGTRLTVL.

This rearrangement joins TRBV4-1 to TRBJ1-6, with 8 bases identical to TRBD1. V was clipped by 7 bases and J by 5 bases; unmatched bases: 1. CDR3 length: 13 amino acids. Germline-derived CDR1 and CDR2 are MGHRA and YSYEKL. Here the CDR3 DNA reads TGCGCCAGCAACAGGGGGAATAATTCACCCCTCCACTTT. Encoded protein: CASNRGNNSPLHF.

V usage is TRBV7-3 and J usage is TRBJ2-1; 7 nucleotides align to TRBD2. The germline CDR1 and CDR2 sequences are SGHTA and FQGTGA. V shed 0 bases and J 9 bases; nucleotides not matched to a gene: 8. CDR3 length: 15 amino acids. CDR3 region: CASSLTRLAAGEQFF. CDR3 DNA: TGTGCCAGCAGCTTAACTCGGCTAGCGGCGGGTGAGCAGTTCTTC.

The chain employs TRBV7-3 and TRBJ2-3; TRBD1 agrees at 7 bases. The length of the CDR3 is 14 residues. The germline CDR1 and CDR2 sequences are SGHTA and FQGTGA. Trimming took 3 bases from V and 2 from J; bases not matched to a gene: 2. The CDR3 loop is CASSLDRITDTQYF. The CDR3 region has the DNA TGTGCCAGCAGCTTGGACAGGATCACAGATACGCAGTATTTT.

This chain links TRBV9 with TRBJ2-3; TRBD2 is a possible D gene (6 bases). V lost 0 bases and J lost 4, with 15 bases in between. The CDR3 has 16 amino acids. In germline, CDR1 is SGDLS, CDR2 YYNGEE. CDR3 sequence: CASSVASGGEADTQYF. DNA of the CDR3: TGTGCCAGCAGCGTAGCTTCAGGCGGGGAGGCAGATACGCAGTATTTT.

The CDR3 region has the DNA TGTGCCAGTAGTATCATAGGGGACATTCAGTACTTC. This gives the protein CASSIIGDIQYF. The V and J genes are TRBV19 and TRBJ2-4; a weak D match, TRBD1 (5 bases). V lost 3 bases, J lost 8 bases, and 8 bases lay in between. The CDR3 has 12 amino acids. Germline assignment: CDR1 LNHDA and CDR2 SQIVND (reference sequence).

The CDR3 sequence is CSAGTGGTEKLFF. CDR3 nucleotide sequence: TGCAGCGCTGGGACAGGGGGAACTGAAAAACTGTTTTTT. The rearrangement uses TRBV29-1 and TRBJ1-4; 11 bases agree with TRBD1. Germline CDR1 SQVTM, CDR2 ANQGSEA. CDR3 length: 13 residues. The junction had 5 bases not matched to a gene; V was cut back by 7 bases and J by 7 bases.

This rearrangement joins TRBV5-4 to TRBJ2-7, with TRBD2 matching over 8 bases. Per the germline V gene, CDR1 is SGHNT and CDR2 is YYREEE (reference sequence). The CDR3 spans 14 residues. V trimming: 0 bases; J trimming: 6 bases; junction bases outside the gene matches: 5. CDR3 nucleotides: TGTGCCAGCAGCTTGGCGGGGGGGCTCCGCGAGCAGTACTTC. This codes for CASSLAGGLREQYF.

The CDR3 here is CASRGDRIENQPQHF. The CDR3 DNA reads TGTGCCAGCAGGGGGGACAGGATTGAAAATCAGCCCCAGCATTTT. The rearrangement links TRBV6-5 to TRBJ1-5; 8 bases are shared with TRBD1. The junction had 8 bases not matched to a gene; V was cut back by 6 bases and J by 4 bases. Looked up from germline, CDR1 is MNHEY and CDR2 is SVGAGI. The CDR3 totals 15 residues.